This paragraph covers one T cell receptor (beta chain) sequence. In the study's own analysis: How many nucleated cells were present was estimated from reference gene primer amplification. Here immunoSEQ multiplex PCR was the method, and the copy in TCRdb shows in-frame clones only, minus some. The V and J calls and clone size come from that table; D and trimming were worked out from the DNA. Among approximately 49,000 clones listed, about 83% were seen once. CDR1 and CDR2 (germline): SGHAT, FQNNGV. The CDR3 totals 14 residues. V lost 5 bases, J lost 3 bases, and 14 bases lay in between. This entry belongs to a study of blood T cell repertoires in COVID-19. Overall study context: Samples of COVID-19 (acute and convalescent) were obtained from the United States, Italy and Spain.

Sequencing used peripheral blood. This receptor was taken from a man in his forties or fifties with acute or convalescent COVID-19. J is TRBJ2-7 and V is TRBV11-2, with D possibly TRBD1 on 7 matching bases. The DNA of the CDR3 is TGTGCCAGCAGCCCCTCCAGGGGGGTCTACGAGCAGTACTTC. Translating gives CASSPSRGVYEQYF.